These 10 T cell receptor beta chains were sequenced from one sample in a study of post-analysis software for immune sequencing data (dated by TCRdb to between 2015 and 2017). Preparation of the library involved PCR. The instrument given in TCRdb is Illumina HiSeq 2500. To reduce PCR and sequencing biases, unique molecular identifiers were incorporated into the TCR beta cDNA libraries. TCRdb's own reprocessing of the public reads used fastp at Q25 and MiXCR and kept productive beta chains. CDR3 protein sequences are deduplicated, and each keeps its most common genes and DNA. This sample lists hundreds of thousands of distinct CDR3 sequences; roughly 58% were detected once. Roughly 4.4% of the sample comes from the top ten. Overall study results and their limits: Several TRBV segments, including TRBV5-6, TRBV5-1 and TRBV20-1, were significantly more frequent in patients than controls.

These receptors have no known antigen. Sequencing was carried out using blood. These receptors were taken from a girl aged 5-17 years with multiple sclerosis.

The V gene is TRBV10-3, the J gene TRBJ2-3; TRBD1 matches at 9 bases. The J call may be in error: the DNA end matches TRBJ1-5 better. Germline assignment: CDR1 ENHRY and CDR2 SYGVKD. The CDR3 extends over 14 amino acids. The CDR3 region is CAIGGDRDDQPQHF. The CDR3 DNA sequence: TGTGCCATCGGTGGGGACAGGGACGATCAGCCCCAGCATTTT.

The chain combines TRBV6-1 with TRBJ2-5; TRBD2 might be the D (5 bases). The end of the DNA is better explained by TRBJ2-7, so the J call may be wrong. CDR3 length: 15 residues. Germline CDR1 reads MNHNS; CDR2 reads SASEGT. In DNA, the CDR3 is TGTGCCAGCAGTTTCTTACGGGGAACAATGGGCGAGCAGTACTTC. This gives the protein CASSFLRGTMGEQYF.

This clonotype was seen only a few times. The DNA of the CDR3 is TGCAGCGTTGATCAGGGTCGAGAGACCCAGTACTTC. It translates to CSVDQGRETQYF. The V and J genes are TRBV29-1 and TRBJ2-5; tentatively, D is TRBD1 (5 bases). V dropped 3 bases and J dropped 4 bases, with 9 bases sitting between them. Germline CDR1 is SQVTM and CDR2 is ANQGSEA. The CDR3 runs to 12 residues.

This clonotype was found a few times. DNA for the CDR3: TGCAGTGCTCGACAGGGTTACAATGAGCAGTTCTTC. Protein product: CSARQGYNEQFF. The gene calls are TRBV20-1 and TRBJ2-1, with 7 positions matching TRBD1. The CDR3 extends over 12 amino acids. Per the germline V gene, CDR1 is DFQATT and CDR2 is SNEGSKA (reference sequence). Unmatched junction bases numbered 2, after V lost 5 bases and J lost 4 bases.

This clonotype has only a few counts. The chain employs TRBV20-1 and TRBJ2-1; D tentatively fits TRBD1 or TRBD2 (5 bases each). Germline loops: CDR1 DFQATT, CDR2 SNEGSKA (reference sequence). This CDR3 is built from 16 residues. Trimming took off 0 bases at V and 2 bases at J, with 14 bases between the two ends. The CDR3 DNA reads TGCAGTGCTAGAGATTCCATTGGGACCACCTACAATGAGCAGTTCTTC. This gives the protein CSARDSIGTTYNEQFF.

The rearrangement uses TRBV20-1 and TRBJ2-3; 11 nucleotides match TRBD2. Unmatched junction bases numbered 2, after V lost 4 bases and J lost 2 bases. CDR1 DFQATT and CDR2 SNEGSKA come from the germline V gene (reference sequence). CDR3 length: 14 residues. The CDR3 protein is CSATSGGYTDTQYF. DNA for the CDR3: TGCAGTGCTACTAGCGGGGGGTACACAGATACGCAGTATTTT.

CDR3 amino acids: CASSGRRGGQNYNEQFF. In nucleotides, the CDR3 is TGTGCCAGCAGCGGGAGGCGGGGGGGGCAGAACTACAATGAGCAGTTCTTC. J is TRBJ2-1 and V is TRBV9; 9 bases map to TRBD2. The V and J ends lost 3 bases and 3 bases, in that order; junction bases with no gene match: 10. Germline loops: CDR1 SGDLS, CDR2 YYNGEE. The CDR3 sequence is 17 residues long.

The V call is TRBV5-1, the J call TRBJ1-2, with D unresolved. V lost 6 bases and J lost 5, with 14 bases in between. The CDR3 length is 13 residues. Looked up from germline, CDR1 is SGHRS and CDR2 is YFSETQ. The CDR3 is CASNLGTGYGYTF. DNA for the CDR3: TGCGCCAGCAATCTGGGAACGGGGTATGGCTACACCTTC.

The chain has TRBV7-9 and TRBJ2-5; D unresolved. The end of the DNA aligns better with TRBJ2-7, so the J call may be wrong. The CDR3 sequence is 14 residues long. Germline values: CDR1 SEHNR, CDR2 FQNEAQ (reference sequence). The DNA for the CDR3 is TGTGCCAGCAGCTCCTTAACGGAGAACTACGAGCAGTACTTC. Translated: CASSSLTENYEQYF.

The chain uses TRBV20-1 and TRBJ1-2; D is possibly TRBD1 (5 bases). Trimming took off 3 bases at V and 4 bases at J, with 15 bases between the two ends. The CDR3 covers 14 residues. In germline, CDR1 is DFQATT, CDR2 SNEGSKA (reference sequence). The CDR3 DNA is TGCAGTGCTAGGGATCGAGGCAGGGTCTATGGCTACACCTTC. Translation: CSARDRGRVYGYTF.